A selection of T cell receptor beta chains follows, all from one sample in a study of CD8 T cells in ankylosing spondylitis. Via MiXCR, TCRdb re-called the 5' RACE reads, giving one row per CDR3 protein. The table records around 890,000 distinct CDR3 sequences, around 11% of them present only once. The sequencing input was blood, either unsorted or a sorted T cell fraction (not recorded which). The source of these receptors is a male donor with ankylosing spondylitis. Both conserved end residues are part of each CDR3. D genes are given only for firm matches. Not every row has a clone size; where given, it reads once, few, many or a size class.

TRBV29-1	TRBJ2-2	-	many	CSVGRNTGELFF	TGCAGCGTCGGTAGAAACACCGGGGAGCTGTTTTTT
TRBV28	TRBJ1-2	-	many	CASSLVVGYGYTF	TGTGCCAGCAGTTTAGTAGTGGGCTATGGCTACACCTTC
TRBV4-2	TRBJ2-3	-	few	CASSQDISPDTQYF	TGTGCCAGCAGCCAAGACATTAGCCCAGATACGCAGTATTTT
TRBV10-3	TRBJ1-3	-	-	CAISATQSGNTIYF	TGTGCCATCAGTGCGACCCAATCTGGAAACACCATATATTTT
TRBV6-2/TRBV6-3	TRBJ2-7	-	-	CASSQTGTEQYF	TGTGCCAGCAGTCAGACCGGTACCGAGCAGTACTTC
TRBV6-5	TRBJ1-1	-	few	CASSSRAGSAEAFF	TGTGCCAGCAGTTCACGGGCAGGGTCGGCTGAAGCTTTCTTT
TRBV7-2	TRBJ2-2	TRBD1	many	CASSLTPDRARTGELFF	TGTGCCAGCAGCCTTACACCGGACAGGGCGAGAACCGGGGAGCTGTTTTTT
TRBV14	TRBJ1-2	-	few	CASSPGAAVYGYTF	TGTGCCAGCAGCCCCGGGGCCGCGGTTTATGGCTACACCTTC
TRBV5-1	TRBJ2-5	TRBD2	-	CASVRRGGETQYF	TGCGCCAGCGTCCGTAGGGGAGGGGAGACCCAGTACTTC
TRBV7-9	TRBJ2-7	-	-	CASSSDRGRRYEQYF	TGTGCCAGCAGCTCAGACCGTGGACGGCGCTACGAGCAGTACTTC
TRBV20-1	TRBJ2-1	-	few	CSARDPIRGTNEQFF	TGCAGTGCTAGAGATCCGATTAGGGGGACCAATGAGCAGTTCTTC
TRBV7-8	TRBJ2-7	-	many	CASSTSGYNRGYEQYF	TGTGCCAGCAGCACGAGTGGGTACAATCGTGGTTACGAGCAGTACTTC
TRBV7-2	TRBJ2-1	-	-	CASSPPGAPNNEQFF	TGTGCCAGCAGTCCCCCTGGCGCCCCGAACAATGAGCAGTTCTTC
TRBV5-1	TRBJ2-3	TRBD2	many	CASRLTSGGTDTQYF	TGCGCCAGCAGACTGACTAGCGGGGGCACAGATACGCAGTATTTT
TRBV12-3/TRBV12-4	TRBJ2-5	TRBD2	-	CASTSTSGRAGETQYF	TGTGCCAGCACCTCGACTAGCGGGAGGGCCGGAGAGACCCAGTACTTC
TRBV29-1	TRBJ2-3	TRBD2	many	CSVGGTSGGGDTQYF	TGCAGCGTTGGAGGGACTAGCGGGGGCGGAGATACGCAGTATTTT
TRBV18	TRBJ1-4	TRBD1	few	CASSPTGGNEKLFF	TGTGCCAGCTCACCGACAGGGGGTAATGAAAAACTGTTTTTT
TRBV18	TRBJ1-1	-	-	CASGQGFVEAFF	TGTGCCAGCGGCCAGGGATTTGTTGAAGCTTTCTTT
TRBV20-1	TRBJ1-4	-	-	CSARGVGGGPTNEKLFF	TGCAGTGCTAGAGGGGTGGGGGGAGGCCCAACTAATGAAAAACTGTTTTTT
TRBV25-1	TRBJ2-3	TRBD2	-	CASSPGTTGLADTQYF	TGTGCCAGCAGTCCAGGGACTACGGGTCTTGCAGATACGCAGTATTTT
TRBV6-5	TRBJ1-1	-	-	CATRRESTEAFF	TGTGCCACCCGGAGGGAGAGCACTGAAGCTTTCTTT
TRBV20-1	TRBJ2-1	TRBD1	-	CSARDYRGNEQFF	TGCAGTGCTAGAGACTACAGGGGTAATGAGCAGTTCTTC
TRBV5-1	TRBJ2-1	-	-	CASSLTQNEQFF	TGCGCCAGCAGCTTGACCCAAAATGAGCAGTTCTTC
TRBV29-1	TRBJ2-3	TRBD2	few	CSVTDGGSGGNTQYF	TGCAGCGTCACTGACGGGGGTAGCGGGGGAAATACGCAGTATTTT
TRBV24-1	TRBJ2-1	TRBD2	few	CATSKAGSSYNEQFF	TGTGCCACCAGTAAAGCGGGGAGCTCCTACAATGAGCAGTTCTTC
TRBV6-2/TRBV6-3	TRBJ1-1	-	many	CASTLYRDTEAFF	TGTGCCAGCACCCTGTACAGGGACACTGAAGCTTTCTTT
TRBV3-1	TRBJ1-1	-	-	CASSPAGSLLGEAFF	TGTGCCAGCAGCCCAGCCGGGTCCCTCTTAGGTGAAGCTTTCTTT
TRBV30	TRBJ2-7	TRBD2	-	CAWTKAGGRVYEQYF	TGTGCCTGGACCAAGGCGGGGGGACGGGTCTACGAGCAGTACTTC
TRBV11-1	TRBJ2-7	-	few	CASSPKTSGGYEQYF	TGTGCCAGCAGCCCAAAGACTAGTGGGGGCTACGAGCAGTACTTC
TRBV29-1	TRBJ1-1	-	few	CSVNLKTNTEAFF	TGCAGCGTTAATCTCAAAACAAACACTGAAGCTTTCTTT
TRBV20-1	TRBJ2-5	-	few	CSAPDRVDWGGETQYF	TGCAGTGCGCCGGATAGGGTAGATTGGGGCGGAGAGACCCAGTACTTC
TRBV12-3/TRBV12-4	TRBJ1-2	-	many	CASSLGATGGYGYTF	TGTGCCAGCAGTTTAGGAGCCACCGGGGGCTATGGCTACACCTTC
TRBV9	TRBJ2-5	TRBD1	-	CASSGRRTGGGETQYF	TGTGCCAGCAGCGGTCGAAGAACAGGGGGAGGAGAGACCCAGTACTTC
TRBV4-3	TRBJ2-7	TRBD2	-	CASSLERGHEQYF	TGCGCCAGCAGCCTCGAGCGGGGGCACGAGCAGTACTTC
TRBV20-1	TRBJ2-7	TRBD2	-	CSAPELGLAGGAYEQYF	TGCAGTGCCCCCGAACTGGGACTAGCGGGAGGTGCCTACGAGCAGTACTTC
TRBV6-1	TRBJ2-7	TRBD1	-	CASRRTGDEQYF	TGTGCCAGCAGACGGACAGGGGATGAGCAGTACTTC
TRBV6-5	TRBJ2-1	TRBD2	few	CASSSRASGGVSSYNEQFF	TGTGCCAGCAGTTCCCGTGCTAGCGGGGGGGTTAGCTCCTACAATGAGCAGTTCTTC
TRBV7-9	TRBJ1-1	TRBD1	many	CASSPSGQGVAFF	TGTGCCAGCAGCCCCTCGGGACAGGGGGTAGCTTTCTTT
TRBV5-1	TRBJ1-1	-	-	CASSVDRWRGTEAFF	TGCGCCAGCAGCGTGGACAGATGGAGGGGCACTGAAGCTTTCTTT
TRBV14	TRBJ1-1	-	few	CASSRLGGDTEAFF	TGTGCCAGCAGCCGGCTTGGGGGGGACACTGAAGCTTTCTTT
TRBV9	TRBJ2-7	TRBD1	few	CASSVGGQGDEQYF	TGTGCCAGCAGCGTAGGGGGGCAGGGGGACGAGCAGTACTTC
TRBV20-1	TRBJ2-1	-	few	CSAPRVSGYSYNEQFF	TGCAGTGCTCCTCGGGTAAGCGGCTACTCCTACAATGAGCAGTTCTTC
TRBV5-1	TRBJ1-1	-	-	CASSLDDRSAFF	TGCGCCAGCAGCTTGGACGACAGGTCGGCTTTCTTT
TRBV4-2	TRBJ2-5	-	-	CANSPPLRVSEVGQETQYF	TGTGCCAACAGCCCCCCACTTAGGGTTTCCGAGGTGGGGCAAGAGACCCAGTACTTC
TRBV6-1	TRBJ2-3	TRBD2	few	CASLGRAADTQYF	TGTGCCAGCTTAGGGAGGGCGGCGGATACGCAGTATTTT
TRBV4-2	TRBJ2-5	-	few	CASSQVGPGAETQYF	TGTGCCAGCAGCCAAGTGGGGCCGGGGGCAGAGACCCAGTACTTC